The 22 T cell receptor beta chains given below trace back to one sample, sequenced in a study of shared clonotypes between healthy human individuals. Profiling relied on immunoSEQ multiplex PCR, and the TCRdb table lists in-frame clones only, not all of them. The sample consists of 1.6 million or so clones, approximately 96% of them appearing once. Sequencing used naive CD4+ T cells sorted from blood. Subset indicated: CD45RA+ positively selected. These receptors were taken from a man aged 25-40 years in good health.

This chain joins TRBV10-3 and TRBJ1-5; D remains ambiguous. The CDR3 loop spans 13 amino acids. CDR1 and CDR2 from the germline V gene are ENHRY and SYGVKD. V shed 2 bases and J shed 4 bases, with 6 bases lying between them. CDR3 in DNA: TGTGCCATCAGTGAGAGGACTAATCAGCCCCAGCATTTT. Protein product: CAISERTNQPQHF.

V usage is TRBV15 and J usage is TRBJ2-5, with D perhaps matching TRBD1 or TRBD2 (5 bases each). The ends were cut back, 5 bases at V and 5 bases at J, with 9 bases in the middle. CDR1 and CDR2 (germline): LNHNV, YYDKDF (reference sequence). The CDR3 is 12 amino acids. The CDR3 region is CATSPGRETQYF. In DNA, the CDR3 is TGTGCCACCAGCCCGGGACGGGAGACCCAGTACTTC.

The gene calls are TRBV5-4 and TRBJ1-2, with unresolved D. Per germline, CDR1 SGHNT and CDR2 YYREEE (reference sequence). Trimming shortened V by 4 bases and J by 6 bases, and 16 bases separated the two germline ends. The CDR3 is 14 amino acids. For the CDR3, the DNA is TGTGCCAGCAGCGCAGTACAGAGCCGCGATGGCTACACCTTC. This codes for CASSAVQSRDGYTF.

In nucleotides, the CDR3 is TGTGCCAGCAGCGTAGGGGTTTCGAGCGGCCTAAGCACAGATACGCAGTATTTT. Its protein product is CASSVGVSSGLSTDTQYF. The V gene is TRBV9, the J gene TRBJ2-3, with a possible D match to TRBD2 (5 bases). The CDR3 loop spans 18 amino acids. Trimming cost V 0 bases and J 0 bases, with 17 bases left between them. Germline V gene sequence: CDR1 SGDLS, CDR2 YYNGEE.

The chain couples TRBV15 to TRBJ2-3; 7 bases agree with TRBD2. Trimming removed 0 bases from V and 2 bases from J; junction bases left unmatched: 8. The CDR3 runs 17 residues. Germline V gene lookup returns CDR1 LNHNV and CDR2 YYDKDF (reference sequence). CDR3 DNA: TGTGCCACCAGCAGAGAGCCGGGACTACGAAACACAGATACGCAGTATTTT. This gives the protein CATSREPGLRNTDTQYF.

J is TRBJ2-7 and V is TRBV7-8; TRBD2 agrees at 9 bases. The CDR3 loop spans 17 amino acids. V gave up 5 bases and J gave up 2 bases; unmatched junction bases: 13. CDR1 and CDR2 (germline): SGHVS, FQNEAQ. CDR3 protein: CASSLYPGTSHTYEQYF. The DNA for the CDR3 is TGTGCCAGCAGCCTCTATCCCGGGACTAGCCACACCTACGAGCAGTACTTC.

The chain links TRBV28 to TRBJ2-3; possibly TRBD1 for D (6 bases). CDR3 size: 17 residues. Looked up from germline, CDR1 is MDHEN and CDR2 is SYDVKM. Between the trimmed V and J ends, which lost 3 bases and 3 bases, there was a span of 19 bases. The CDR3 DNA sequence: TGTGCCAGCAGTTTTATAGGGGCAGGGGAAAGGACAGATACGCAGTATTTT. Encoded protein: CASSFIGAGERTDTQYF.

Here the CDR3 reads CASSSGLAVTDTQYF. The CDR3 DNA sequence: TGTGCCAGCAGCTCGGGACTAGCGGTTACAGATACGCAGTATTTT. The genes are TRBV7-6 and TRBJ2-3; 11 nucleotides match TRBD2. The germline V gene encodes CDR1 SGHVS and CDR2 FNYEAQ. With V trimmed by 4 bases and J by 3 bases, 3 bases remained unmatched. CDR3 length: 15 amino acids.

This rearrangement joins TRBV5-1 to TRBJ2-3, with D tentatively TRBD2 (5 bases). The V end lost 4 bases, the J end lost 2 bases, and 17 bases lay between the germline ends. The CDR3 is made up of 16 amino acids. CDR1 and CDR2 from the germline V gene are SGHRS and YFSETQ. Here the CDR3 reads CASSLTRSRITDTQYF. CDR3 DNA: TGCGCCAGCAGCCTAACTAGGAGCCGTATCACAGATACGCAGTATTTT.

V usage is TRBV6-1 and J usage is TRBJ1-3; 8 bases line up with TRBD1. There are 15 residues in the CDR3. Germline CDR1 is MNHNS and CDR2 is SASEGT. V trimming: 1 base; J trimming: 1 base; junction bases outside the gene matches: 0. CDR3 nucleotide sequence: TGTGCCAGCAGTGAAGACAGGGGGTCTGGAAACACCATATATTTT. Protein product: CASSEDRGSGNTIYF.

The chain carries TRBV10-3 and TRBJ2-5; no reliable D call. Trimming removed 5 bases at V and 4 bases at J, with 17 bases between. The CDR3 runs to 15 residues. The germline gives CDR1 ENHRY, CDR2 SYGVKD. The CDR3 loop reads CAISTHLPPGETQYF. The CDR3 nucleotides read TGTGCCATCAGTACCCACTTGCCCCCTGGAGAGACCCAGTACTTC.

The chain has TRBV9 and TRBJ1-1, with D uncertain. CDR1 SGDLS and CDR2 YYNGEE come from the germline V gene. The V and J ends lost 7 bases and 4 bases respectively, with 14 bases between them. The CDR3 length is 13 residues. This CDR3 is CASQVALGTEAFF. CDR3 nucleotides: TGTGCCAGCCAAGTGGCGCTTGGCACTGAAGCTTTCTTT. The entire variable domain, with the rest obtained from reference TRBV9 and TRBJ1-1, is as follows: DSGVTQTPKHLITATGQRVTLRCSPRSGDLSVYWYQQSLDQGLQFLIQYYNGEERAKGNILERFSAQQFPDLHSELNLSSLELGDSALYFCASQVALGTEAFFGQGTRLTVV.

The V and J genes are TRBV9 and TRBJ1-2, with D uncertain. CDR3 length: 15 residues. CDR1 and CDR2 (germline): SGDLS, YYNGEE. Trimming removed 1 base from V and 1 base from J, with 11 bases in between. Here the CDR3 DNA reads TGTGCCAGCAGCGTAAAACCCGCCTTTAACTATGGCTACACCTTC. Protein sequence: CASSVKPAFNYGYTF.

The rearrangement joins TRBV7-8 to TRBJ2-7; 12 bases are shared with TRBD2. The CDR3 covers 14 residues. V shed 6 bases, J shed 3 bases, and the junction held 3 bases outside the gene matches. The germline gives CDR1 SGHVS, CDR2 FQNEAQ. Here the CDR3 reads CASRWTSGDYEQYF. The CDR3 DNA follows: TGTGCCAGCAGGTGGACTAGCGGGGACTACGAGCAGTACTTC. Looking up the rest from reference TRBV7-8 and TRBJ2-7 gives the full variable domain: GAGVSQSPRYKVAKRGQDVALRCDPISGHVSLFWYQQALGQGPEFLTYFQNEAQLDKSGLPSDRFFAERPEGSVSTLKIQRTQQEDSAVYLCASRWTSGDYEQYFGPGTRLTVT.

This CDR3 is CASSYLREYNEQFF. The CDR3 DNA is TGTGCCAGCAGTTACCTCCGGGAATACAATGAGCAGTTCTTC. The chain couples TRBV6-5 to TRBJ2-1, with a weak D call TRBD2 (5 bases). V lost 2 bases and J 4 bases, leaving 9 bases between the germline ends. Per the germline V gene, CDR1 is MNHEY and CDR2 is SVGAGI. This CDR3 is 14 amino acids long.

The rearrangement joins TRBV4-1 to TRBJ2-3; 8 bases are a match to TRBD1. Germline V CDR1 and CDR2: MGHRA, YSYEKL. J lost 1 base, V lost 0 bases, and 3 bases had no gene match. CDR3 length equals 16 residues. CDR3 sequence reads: CASSQDRTGRTDTQYF. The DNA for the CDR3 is TGCGCCAGCAGCCAAGACCGGACAGGGCGCACAGATACGCAGTATTTT.

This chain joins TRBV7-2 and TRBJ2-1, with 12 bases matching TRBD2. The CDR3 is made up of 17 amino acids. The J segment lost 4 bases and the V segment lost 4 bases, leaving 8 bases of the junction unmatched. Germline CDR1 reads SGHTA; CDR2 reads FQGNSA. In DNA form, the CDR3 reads TGTGCCAGCAGCTCGACCGCTAGCGGGGGGGCTTACAATGAGCAGTTCTTC. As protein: CASSSTASGGAYNEQFF. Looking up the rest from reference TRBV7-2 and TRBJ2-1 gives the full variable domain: GAGVSQSPSNKVTEKGKDVELRCDPISGHTALYWYRQSLGQGLEFLIYFQGNSAPDKSGLPSDRFSAERTGGSVSTLTIQRTQQEDSAVYLCASSSTASGGAYNEQFFGPGTRLTVL.

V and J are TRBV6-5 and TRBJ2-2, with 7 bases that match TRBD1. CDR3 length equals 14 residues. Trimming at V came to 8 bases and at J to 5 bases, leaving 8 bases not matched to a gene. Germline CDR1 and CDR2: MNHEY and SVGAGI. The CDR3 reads CASSNRGVTGELFF. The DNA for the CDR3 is TGTGCCAGCTCCAACAGGGGCGTAACCGGGGAGCTGTTTTTT.

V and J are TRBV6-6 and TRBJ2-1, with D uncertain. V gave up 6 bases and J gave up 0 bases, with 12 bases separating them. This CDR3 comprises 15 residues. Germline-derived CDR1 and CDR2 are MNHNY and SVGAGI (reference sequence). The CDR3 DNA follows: TGTGCCAGCAGGGAAGTTGGTGGCTCCTACAATGAGCAGTTCTTC. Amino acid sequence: CASREVGGSYNEQFF.

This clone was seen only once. The CDR3 loop is CASSPKGLAVNNEQFF. Written as DNA, the CDR3 is TGTGCCAGCAGCCCAAAGGGACTAGCGGTGAACAATGAGCAGTTCTTC. The chain has TRBV7-9 and TRBJ2-1, with TRBD2 matching 11 bases. Germline values: CDR1 SEHNR, CDR2 FQNEAQ (reference sequence). The CDR3 has 16 amino acids. After removal of 5 bases from V and 5 bases from J, the junction contained 8 bases not matched to a gene.

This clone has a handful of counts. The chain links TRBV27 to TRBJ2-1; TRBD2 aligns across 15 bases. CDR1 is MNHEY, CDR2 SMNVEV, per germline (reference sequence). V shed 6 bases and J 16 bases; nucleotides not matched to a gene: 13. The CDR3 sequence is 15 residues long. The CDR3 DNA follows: TGTGCCAGCAGCAAGGGACTAGCGGGAGGCGCGAATTCTTTCTTC. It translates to CASSKGLAGGANSFF.

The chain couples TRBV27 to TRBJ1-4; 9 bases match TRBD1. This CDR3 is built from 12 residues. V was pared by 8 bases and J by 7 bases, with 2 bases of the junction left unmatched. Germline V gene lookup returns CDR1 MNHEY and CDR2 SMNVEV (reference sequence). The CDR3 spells CASSTGGEKLFF. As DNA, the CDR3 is TGTGCCAGCTCGACAGGGGGTGAAAAACTGTTTTTT.